One and the same sample provided the 32 T cell receptor beta chains below, sequenced in a study of shared clonotypes between healthy human individuals. The assay was immunoSEQ multiplex PCR, and TCRdb's table has in-frame clones only and misses some. The table records some 2,000,000 clones, 90% to 95% of them present only once. The sequenced sample was naive CD4+ T cells sorted from blood. The subset here: CD45RA+ positively selected. These receptors all come from a man aged 18 to 29 in good health.

The CDR3 bases are TGTGCCAGCAGCTTGGGGACAGGGGGTGTTACTGAAGCTTTCTTT. Translated, it gives CASSLGTGGVTEAFF. The chain carries TRBV5-4 and TRBJ1-1; 10 nucleotides match TRBD1. In germline, CDR1 is SGHNT, CDR2 YYREEE (reference sequence). The trim removed 0 bases at V and 5 bases at J, leaving 4 bases unmatched. The CDR3 has 15 amino acids. Full variable domain (remainder filled in from reference TRBV5-4 and TRBJ1-1): ETGVTQSPTHLIKTRGQQVTLRCSSQSGHNTVSWYQQALGQGPQFIFQYYREEENGRGNFPPRFSGLQFPNYSSELNVNALELDDSALYLCASSLGTGGVTEAFFGQGTRLTVV.

A remark on this clone: Different DNA sequences within this sample yield the same CDR3. This sequence joins TRBV7-9 and TRBJ2-5; D not certain. Germline V gene sequence: CDR1 SEHNR, CDR2 FQNEAQ (reference sequence). The CDR3 is 11 amino acids. V was clipped by 5 bases and J by 5 bases, with 6 bases between them. The CDR3 spells CASSPSETQYF. The DNA of the CDR3 is TGTGCCAGCAGCCCGTCGGAGACCCAGTACTTC.

This clone was recorded only once. The chain recombines TRBV28 with TRBJ1-6; 7 bases line up with TRBD1. J was trimmed by 9 bases and V by 3 bases; bases with no gene match: 8. There are 15 residues in the CDR3. The germline V gene has CDR1 MDHEN and CDR2 SYDVKM. CDR3 in DNA: TGTGCCAGCAGTTTTCCCCTTCAGGGGGGTTCACCCCTCCACTTT. This gives the protein CASSFPLQGGSPLHF.

J is TRBJ1-2 and V is TRBV7-3; D is ambiguous. Germline V gives CDR1 SGHTA, CDR2 FQGTGA. V was trimmed by 5 bases and J by 1 base, leaving 14 bases between them. CDR3 length equals 15 residues. CDR3 sequence: CASSLAAGGNYGYTF. In nucleotides, the CDR3 is TGTGCCAGCAGCCTCGCGGCCGGTGGTAACTATGGCTACACCTTC.

Regarding this clone: Other DNA sequences from this sample encode an identical CDR3 as well. The chain joins TRBV7-2 to TRBJ2-7; 9 bases line up with TRBD1. Germline V gene lookup returns CDR1 SGHTA and CDR2 FQGNSA. This CDR3 contains 14 residues. V trimming: 2 bases; J trimming: 3 bases; junction bases outside the gene matches: 2. In nucleotides, the CDR3 is TGTGCCAGCAGCTTAACAGGGGGCAGCTACGAGCAGTACTTC. It yields the protein CASSLTGGSYEQYF. Based on the CDR3 plus reference TRBV7-2 and TRBJ2-7, the full variable domain is GAGVSQSPSNKVTEKGKDVELRCDPISGHTALYWYRQSLGQGLEFLIYFQGNSAPDKSGLPSDRFSAERTGGSVSTLTIQRTQQEDSAVYLCASSLTGGSYEQYFGPGTRLTVT.

The chain recombines TRBV7-9 with TRBJ1-1, with D maybe TRBD1 (6 bases). V gave up 5 bases and J gave up 7 bases, with 8 bases separating them. The germline V gene encodes CDR1 SEHNR and CDR2 FQNEAQ (reference sequence). The CDR3 has 11 residues. CDR3 protein: CASSRTVEAFF. The CDR3 DNA follows: TGTGCCAGCAGCCGGACAGTTGAAGCTTTCTTT. Looking up the rest from reference TRBV7-9 and TRBJ1-1 gives the full variable domain: DTGVSQNPRHKITKRGQNVTFRCDPISEHNRLYWYRQTLGQGPEFLTYFQNEAQLEKSRLLSDRFSAERPKGSFSTLEIQRTEQGDSAMYLCASSRTVEAFFGQGTRLTVV.

The chain recombines TRBV28 with TRBJ1-2, with D perhaps TRBD1 (6 bases). Germline assignment: CDR1 MDHEN and CDR2 SYDVKM. The CDR3 extends over 13 amino acids. V was pared by 0 bases and J by 6 bases, with 8 bases between. The CDR3, as DNA: TGTGCCAGCAGTTTATGGGCAGGGGATGGCTACACCTTC. Translated, it gives CASSLWAGDGYTF.

V gene TRBV2 combines with J gene TRBJ2-7, with TRBD2 identical over 12 bases. The CDR3 extends over 17 amino acids. CDR1 SNHLY and CDR2 FYNNEI come from the germline V gene. Trimming took 2 bases from V and 3 from J; bases not matched to a gene: 8. CDR3 sequence (DNA): TGTGCCAGCAGTGAAACTAGCGGGGGGATCGTATACTACGAGCAGTACTTC. This gives the protein CASSETSGGIVYYEQYF.

Of note for this clone: Other nucleotide sequences from this sample produce the same CDR3. The chain carries TRBV5-1 and TRBJ2-1; 9 positions match TRBD2. V was pared by 2 bases and J by 0 bases, with 3 bases of the junction left unmatched. The germline gives CDR1 SGHRS, CDR2 YFSETQ. The CDR3 covers 16 residues. CDR3 sequence (DNA): TGCGCCAGCAGCTTACTAGCGGGCAGCTCCTACAATGAGCAGTTCTTC. Its translation: CASSLLAGSSYNEQFF.

On this clone: The same CDR3 can be traced to other DNA sequences in this sample. The chain recombines TRBV5-1 with TRBJ2-7; the match to TRBD1 covers 10 bases. This CDR3 spans 12 amino acids. The junction had 1 base not matched to a gene; V was cut back by 7 bases and J by 3 bases. CDR1 is SGHRS, CDR2 YFSETQ, per germline. The CDR3 bases are TGCGCCAGCGGGACAGGGGACTACGAGCAGTACTTC. Amino acid sequence: CASGTGDYEQYF. Drawing the rest from reference TRBV5-1 and TRBJ2-7, the complete variable domain is KAGVTQTPRYLIKTRGQQVTLSCSPISGHRSVSWYQQTPGQGLQFLFEYFSETQRNKGNFPGRFSGRQFSNSRSEMNVSTLELGDSALYLCASGTGDYEQYFGPGTRLTVT.

For the CDR3, the DNA is TGTGCCAGCAGCCAAGATGGGAGGGAGCAGTACTTC. Translated, it gives CASSQDGREQYF. The chain links TRBV11-2 to TRBJ2-7, with D perhaps TRBD2 (6 bases). CDR1 and CDR2 (germline): SGHAT, FQNNGV. Trimming cost V 5 bases and J 7 bases, with 12 bases left between them. CDR3 length: 12 amino acids.

Worth noting for this clone: This CDR3 is also generated by other DNA sequences in the sample. CDR3 sequence reads: CASSLLAGDTGELFF. The CDR3 bases are TGCGCCAGCAGCTTGCTGGCGGGAGATACCGGGGAGCTGTTTTTT. The V gene is TRBV5-1, the J gene TRBJ2-2; 7 nucleotides align to TRBD2. Trimming took 1 base from V and 5 from J; bases not matched to a gene: 5. Germline V gene data show CDR1 as SGHRS and CDR2 as YFSETQ. The CDR3 has 15 residues.

The CDR3 region is CASSLYYGGKSYEQYF. The CDR3 DNA is TGTGCCAGCAGTTTATATTACGGTGGGAAGAGCTACGAGCAGTACTTC. This chain uses TRBV27 with TRBJ2-7, with D hard to call. The CDR3 loop spans 16 amino acids. Germline-derived CDR1 and CDR2 are MNHEY and SMNVEV (reference sequence). V gave up 1 base and J gave up 3 bases, with 16 bases separating them.

The genes are TRBV28 and TRBJ2-7; a weak D match, TRBD2 (6 bases). V was shortened by 8 bases and J by 5 bases, with 16 bases between the two germline ends. CDR3 size: 13 residues. The germline V gene has CDR1 MDHEN and CDR2 SYDVKM. Written as DNA, the CDR3 is TGTGCCAGCCGCGGGCAGGGCGGGAACGAGCAGTACTTC. This sequence encodes CASRGQGGNEQYF.

The chain recombines TRBV19 with TRBJ2-7; TRBD2 agrees at 9 bases. CDR3 length: 15 residues. V trimming: 4 bases; J trimming: 6 bases; junction bases outside the gene matches: 10. Germline loops: CDR1 LNHDA, CDR2 SQIVND (reference sequence). CDR3 residues: CASSTQLSGSSEQYF. The CDR3 DNA reads as TGTGCCAGTAGTACTCAACTTAGCGGGAGTTCCGAGCAGTACTTC. Based on the CDR3 plus reference TRBV19 and TRBJ2-7, the full variable domain is DGGITQSPKYLFRKEGQNVTLSCEQNLNHDAMYWYRQDPGQGLRLIYYSQIVNDFQKGDIAEGYSVSREKKESFPLTVTSAQKNPTAFYLCASSTQLSGSSEQYFGPGTRLTVT.

This chain connects TRBV11-3 to TRBJ2-3; 9 positions agree with TRBD2. With V trimmed by 1 base and J by 2 bases, 1 base remained unmatched. Germline V gives CDR1 SGHNT, CDR2 YENEEA. This CDR3 region has 15 residues. The CDR3 loop is CASSLGGGDTDTQYF. The CDR3 DNA sequence: TGTGCCAGCAGCTTAGGCGGGGGGGACACAGATACGCAGTATTTT.

The chain has TRBV19 and TRBJ2-7, with D maybe TRBD2 (6 bases). Germline assignment: CDR1 LNHDA and CDR2 SQIVND (reference sequence). The CDR3 covers 17 residues. Trimming cost V 5 bases and J 2 bases, with 22 bases left between them. In DNA form, the CDR3 reads TGTGCCAGTAGTCCGCGGGATGGAGGCCTAGGCACCTACGAGCAGTACTTC. Translation: CASSPRDGGLGTYEQYF.

The chain employs TRBV6-5 and TRBJ1-2; 9 nucleotides align to TRBD1. The V gene's germline CDR1 is MNHEY and CDR2 SVGAGI. Losses at the gene ends were 3 bases for V and 6 bases for J; bases not matched to a gene: 8. This CDR3 has 15 amino acids. CDR3 coding DNA: TGTGCCAGCAGTTATGGACAGGGGCTATTAAATGGCTACACCTTC. As protein: CASSYGQGLLNGYTF.

The chain is built from TRBV5-4 and TRBJ1-1; D is unresolved. Germline CDR1 is SGHNT and CDR2 is YYREEE (reference sequence). The CDR3 covers 14 residues. V gave up 2 bases and J gave up 3 bases, with 11 bases separating them. The CDR3 coding sequence is TGTGCCAGCAGCTTATACAAGCTATACACTGAAGCTTTCTTT. It is translated as CASSLYKLYTEAFF.

The V gene is TRBV28, the J gene TRBJ1-2, with TRBD1 matching 7 bases. CDR1 and CDR2 (germline): MDHEN, SYDVKM. The CDR3 covers 16 residues. V lost 6 bases to trimming and J lost 0 bases; unmatched junction nucleotides: 10. CDR3 residues: CASRDRFNVANYGYTF. The CDR3 region has the DNA TGTGCCAGCAGGGACAGGTTTAATGTTGCTAACTATGGCTACACCTTC.

This clone was recorded a few times. Other DNA sequences from this sample encode an identical CDR3 as well. The CDR3 DNA reads as TGTGCCAGCAGTTTAGGGACAGGGGCCTACGAGCAGTACTTC. Protein product: CASSLGTGAYEQYF. The chain carries TRBV27 and TRBJ2-7; 10 bases match TRBD1. The V gene end was trimmed by 2 bases and the J gene end by 2 bases; junction bases not matched to a gene: 0. The CDR3 consists of 14 residues. In germline, CDR1 is MNHEY, CDR2 SMNVEV (reference sequence).

Concerning this clone itself: This same CDR3 is encoded by further DNA sequences in the sample. The CDR3 DNA is TGCGCCAGCAGCTCCGGGACAGGAAGCAATCAGCCCCAGCATTTT. It codes for CASSSGTGSNQPQHF. V usage is TRBV5-1 and J usage is TRBJ1-5; 8 nucleotides align to TRBD1. CDR1 is SGHRS and CDR2 is YFSETQ in the germline V gene. J lost 1 base, V lost 3 bases, and 3 bases had no gene match. CDR3 length: 15 residues.

The J gene is TRBJ2-4, the V gene TRBV9, with TRBD1 identical over 9 bases. The CDR3 is made up of 14 amino acids. Germline V gene data show CDR1 as SGDLS and CDR2 as YYNGEE. Trimming removed 4 bases from V and 7 bases from J; junction bases left unmatched: 6. Written as DNA, the CDR3 is TGTGCCAGCAGCCCTAGGGACAGGGAGAACATTCAGTACTTC. Its protein product is CASSPRDRENIQYF.

This clone was seen only once. The V call is TRBV18, the J call TRBJ2-5; D may be TRBD2 (5 bases). There are 14 residues in the CDR3. The germline CDR1 and CDR2 sequences are KGHSH and LQKENI. The V gene lost 4 bases and the J gene lost 2 bases, with 11 bases spanning the gap. The CDR3 sequence is CASSRTGVQETQYF. For the CDR3, the DNA is TGTGCCAGCTCACGGACTGGTGTTCAAGAGACCCAGTACTTC.

This sequence joins TRBV2 and TRBJ1-3, with 7 nucleotides matching TRBD1. This CDR3 spans 15 amino acids. Trimming at V came to 6 bases and at J to 0 bases, leaving 5 bases not matched to a gene. CDR1 and CDR2 (germline): SNHLY, FYNNEI. CDR3 DNA: TGTGCCAGCAGGGCGGACAGGTTCTCTGGAAACACCATATATTTT. It translates to CASRADRFSGNTIYF.

The chain recombines TRBV5-1 with TRBJ2-3; TRBD1 aligns across 9 bases. V gave up 7 bases and J gave up 2 bases; unmatched junction bases: 2. The CDR3 length is 13 residues. The germline gives CDR1 SGHRS, CDR2 YFSETQ. The CDR3 loop is CASGTGTTDTQYF. Here the CDR3 DNA reads TGCGCCAGCGGGACAGGGACCACAGATACGCAGTATTTT.

This clone was found a few times. The rearrangement uses TRBV5-1 and TRBJ2-1; the match to TRBD2 covers 11 bases. This CDR3 has 14 residues. Germline CDR1 reads SGHRS; CDR2 reads YFSETQ. Germline trimming cut 4 bases from V and 7 bases from J; bases unmatched to any gene: 4. The CDR3 loop reads CASSPGTSGNEQFF. CDR3 DNA sequence: TGCGCCAGCAGCCCCGGGACTAGCGGAAATGAGCAGTTCTTC.

The table lists this clone with many counts. The V and J genes are TRBV7-8 and TRBJ2-7, with unresolved D. Trimming stripped 5 bases from V and 9 bases from J, with 14 bases between. CDR3 length equals 12 residues. Looked up from germline, CDR1 is SGHVS and CDR2 is FQNEAQ. The CDR3 reads CASSHMGGGQYF. DNA for the CDR3: TGTGCCAGCAGCCACATGGGTGGCGGGCAGTACTTC.

The genes are TRBV5-5 and TRBJ2-7; TRBD2 agrees at 10 bases. The CDR3 loop spans 15 amino acids. Germline values: CDR1 SGHKS, CDR2 YYEKEE (reference sequence). V shed 3 bases and J 2 bases; nucleotides not matched to a gene: 5. The CDR3 protein is CASSWGTSEAYEQYF. The CDR3 coding sequence is TGTGCCAGCAGCTGGGGGACTAGCGAAGCCTACGAGCAGTACTTC.

V usage is TRBV5-4 and J usage is TRBJ2-3; the match to TRBD2 covers 7 bases. Germline lookup yields CDR1 SGHNT and CDR2 YYREEE (reference sequence). The CDR3 loop spans 16 amino acids. J gave up 0 bases and V 1 base, and 5 bases lay outside the gene matches. The CDR3 sequence is CASSLSPSGSTDTQYF. CDR3 in DNA: TGTGCCAGCAGCTTGTCCCCTAGCGGTAGCACAGATACGCAGTATTTT.

The chain is built from TRBV27 and TRBJ2-7; D remains unclear. This CDR3 has 14 residues. Germline CDR1 MNHEY, CDR2 SMNVEV (reference sequence). V lost 2 bases and J lost 3, with 11 bases in between. CDR3 amino acids: CASSLKADIYEQYF. DNA of the CDR3: TGTGCCAGCAGTTTAAAGGCAGATATCTACGAGCAGTACTTC.

The rearrangement links TRBV7-9 to TRBJ1-6, with D possibly TRBD1 on 6 matching bases. Trimming removed 0 bases at V and 10 bases at J, with 13 bases between. The CDR3 is 15 amino acids. Germline CDR1 is SEHNR and CDR2 is FQNEAQ (reference sequence). The CDR3 reads CASSLAVDRASPLHF. CDR3 DNA: TGTGCCAGCAGCTTAGCCGTGGACAGAGCATCACCCCTCCACTTT.